This T cell receptor (beta chain) was profiled in a study of cytomegalovirus exposure and HLA in healthy donors. Regarding the study as a whole: Earlier results showed most TCR beta V segments being productive about 87% or about 30% of the time. From TCR beta sequences, most subjects' HLA-A and HLA-B alleles were reportedly predicted accurately. TCR beta sequences numbering roughly 16,000 were associated with HLA alleles at 0.05 false discovery rate in a later analysis.

This clone turned up a few times. Its antigen is currently unknown. Use of 60 Vbeta and 13 Jbeta primers characterized the PCR. Repertoires were generated with immunoSEQ multiplex PCR, while TCRdb's copy carries only in-frame clones and drops some. In the table there are roughly 150,000 clones, roughly 64% of which are singletons. This CDR3 is built from 11 residues. Germline V gene sequence: CDR1 LNHDA, CDR2 SQIVND (reference sequence). Trimming cost V 6 bases and J 6 bases, with 9 bases left between them. The chain couples TRBV19 to TRBJ2-7; a weak D match, TRBD2 (5 bases). Input material: PBMCs. The clonotype comes from a woman in her 30s in good health and CMV-seropositive. In nucleotides, the CDR3 is TGTGCCAGTAGACTAGGGAGCGAGCAGTACTTC. Translating gives CASRLGSEQYF.